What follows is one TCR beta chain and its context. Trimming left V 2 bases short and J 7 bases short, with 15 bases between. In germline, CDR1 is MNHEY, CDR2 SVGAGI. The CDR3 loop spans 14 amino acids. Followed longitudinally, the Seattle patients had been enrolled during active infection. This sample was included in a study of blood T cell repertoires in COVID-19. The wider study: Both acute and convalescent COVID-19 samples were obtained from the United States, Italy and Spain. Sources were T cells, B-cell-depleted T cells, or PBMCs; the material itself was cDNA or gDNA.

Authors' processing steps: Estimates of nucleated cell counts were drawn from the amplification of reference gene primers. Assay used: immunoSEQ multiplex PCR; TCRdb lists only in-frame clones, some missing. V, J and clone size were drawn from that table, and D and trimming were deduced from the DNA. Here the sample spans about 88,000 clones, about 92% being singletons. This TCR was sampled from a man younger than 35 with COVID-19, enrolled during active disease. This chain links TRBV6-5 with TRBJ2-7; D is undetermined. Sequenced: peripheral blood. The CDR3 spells CASSYNPSRCEQYF. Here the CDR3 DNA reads TGTGCCAGCAGTTACAACCCCTCTCGGTGTGAGCAGTACTTC.